Below, 7 T cell receptor beta chains from the same sample are listed, as sequenced in a study of OX40 agonist ivuxolimab in advanced cancers. Clones were sequenced by immunoSEQ multiplex PCR, and TCRdb holds only the in-frame ones, with some missing. The repertoire consists of over 20,000 clones, with roughly three quarters occurring once and the leading ten covering more than 20%. The material sequenced was CD4+ or CD8+ T cells sorted from blood, taken in a trial of the OX40 agonist ivuxolimab. The receptors come from an adult with an advanced solid tumor such as melanoma, head and neck, liver or kidney cancer.

This chain connects TRBV5-1 to TRBJ1-3; no reliable D call. This CDR3 is built from 12 residues. V lost 4 bases and J 0 bases, leaving 2 bases between the germline ends. Germline values: CDR1 SGHRS, CDR2 YFSETQ. CDR3 bases: TGCGCCAGCAGCCCCTCTGGAAACACCATATATTTT. Its translation: CASSPSGNTIYF.

This chain links TRBV9 with TRBJ1-5, with 7 bases identical to TRBD1. This CDR3 is built from 14 residues. The junction had 6 bases not matched to a gene; V was cut back by 0 bases and J by 9 bases. Germline V gene sequence: CDR1 SGDLS, CDR2 YYNGEE. CDR3 residues: CASSVGRQGRPQHF. The CDR3 DNA reads as TGTGCCAGCAGCGTAGGGAGACAGGGTCGGCCCCAGCATTTT.

The rearrangement links TRBV19 to TRBJ2-7, with 11 bases matching TRBD2. This CDR3 has 14 residues. Germline V gene data show CDR1 as LNHDA and CDR2 as SQIVND (reference sequence). Unmatched junction bases numbered 5, after V lost 8 bases and J lost 2 bases. CDR3 sequence (DNA): TGTGCCAGTTCTAGCGGGGGGACGCCCTACGAGCAGTACTTC. Protein product: CASSSGGTPYEQYF. Variable domain in full (rest from reference TRBV19 and TRBJ2-7): DGGITQSPKYLFRKEGQNVTLSCEQNLNHDAMYWYRQDPGQGLRLIYYSQIVNDFQKGDIAEGYSVSREKKESFPLTVTSAQKNPTAFYLCASSSGGTPYEQYFGPGTRLTVT.

The sample holds one count of this clone. The chain carries TRBV6-5 and TRBJ2-7; no clear D gene. V was pared by 7 bases and J by 4 bases, with 14 bases between. CDR3 size: 13 residues. The germline V gene has CDR1 MNHEY and CDR2 SVGAGI. CDR3 sequence: CASTPLHGYEQYF. The CDR3 coding sequence is TGTGCCAGCACCCCATTACACGGGTACGAGCAGTACTTC.

The chain couples TRBV5-4 to TRBJ2-5; 8 bases are a match to TRBD1. CDR3 length: 14 amino acids. Germline V CDR1 and CDR2: SGHNT, YYREEE (reference sequence). V gave up 4 bases and J gave up 3 bases; unmatched junction bases: 5. The CDR3 nucleotides are TGTGCCAGCAGCAGGACAGGGTTCGAAGAGACCCAGTACTTC. Amino acid sequence: CASSRTGFEETQYF.

This sequence joins TRBV18 and TRBJ1-5; D is undetermined. CDR1 and CDR2 from the germline V gene are KGHSH and LQKENI. Trimming cost V 1 base and J 5 bases, with 6 bases left between them. CDR3 size: 13 residues. As DNA, the CDR3 is TGTGCCAGCTCACCACGGGGTGATCAGCCCCAGCATTTT. This encodes CASSPRGDQPQHF.

This chain links TRBV7-3 with TRBJ2-3, with 13 bases aligning to TRBD2. V shed 5 bases, J shed 11 bases, and the junction held 7 bases outside the gene matches. The germline gives CDR1 SGHTA, CDR2 FQGTGA. The CDR3 covers 14 residues. The CDR3 region is CASSPRLAGGEQYF. The CDR3 nucleotides read TGTGCCAGCAGCCCCCGACTAGCGGGGGGTGAGCAGTATTTT.